The 20 T cell receptor beta chains below all came from one sample that was sequenced in a study of cytomegalovirus exposure and HLA in healthy donors. The PCR employed 60 Vbeta primers together with 13 Jbeta primers. Here immunoSEQ multiplex PCR was the method, and the copy in TCRdb shows in-frame clones only, minus some. The sample table includes some 110,000 clones. The sequenced material came from PBMCs. The receptors derive from a young man in good health and CMV-seronegative.

The J gene is TRBJ2-7, the V gene TRBV6-5; 11 bases agree with TRBD2. This CDR3 contains 13 residues. Germline assignment: CDR1 MNHEY and CDR2 SVGAGI. With V trimmed by 11 bases and J by 6 bases, 9 bases remained unmatched. CDR3 DNA sequence: TGTGCCGCTATGGGAGGACTAGCGGGCGAGCAGTACTTC. This gives the protein CAAMGGLAGEQYF.

The V gene is TRBV6-1, the J gene TRBJ1-4, with D unresolved. This CDR3 has 14 residues. Germline V gene sequence: CDR1 MNHNS, CDR2 SASEGT. Trimming cost V 0 bases and J 8 bases, with 10 bases left between them. This CDR3 is CASSEAWSDEKLFF. DNA for the CDR3: TGTGCCAGCAGTGAAGCCTGGAGTGACGAAAAACTGTTTTTT.

For the CDR3, the DNA is TGTGCCAGCAGCGGAACTGGTAGCTGGAACACCGGGGAGCTGTTTTTT. As protein: CASSGTGSWNTGELFF. The rearrangement uses TRBV25-1 and TRBJ2-2; no reliable D call. The germline V gene encodes CDR1 MGHDK and CDR2 SYGVNS. This CDR3 region has 16 residues. With 6 bases removed from V and 1 base from J, the gap between germline ends came to 15 bases.

The chain joins TRBV19 to TRBJ2-1; 7 bases align to TRBD1. The CDR3 sequence is 17 residues long. V lost 4 bases and J lost 7; bases outside the gene matches: 16. CDR1 is LNHDA and CDR2 is SQIVND in the germline V gene (reference sequence). The CDR3 here is CASSTPSGTDGLNEQFF. The DNA for the CDR3 is TGTGCCAGTAGTACCCCCTCCGGGACAGATGGATTAAATGAGCAGTTCTTC.

V gene TRBV28 combines with J gene TRBJ1-5; D perhaps matches TRBD1 (6 bases). Trimming shortened V by 10 bases and J by 0 bases, and 7 bases separated the two germline ends. The V gene's germline CDR1 is MDHEN and CDR2 SYDVKM. The CDR3 is made up of 12 amino acids. The CDR3 loop is CAIQGSNQPQHF. For the CDR3, the DNA is TGTGCCATACAGGGTAGCAATCAGCCCCAGCATTTT. The whole variable domain, filled in from reference TRBV28 and TRBJ1-5, reads DVKVTQSSRYLVKRTGEKVFLECVQDMDHENMFWYRQDPGLGLRLIYFSYDVKMKEKGDIPEGYSVSREKKERFSLILESASTNQTSMYLCAIQGSNQPQHFGDGTRLSIL.

Concerning this clone: The junction and the germline gene differ at one end; a read error may be behind it. The chain recombines TRBV6-5 with TRBJ2-7, with 8 bases that match TRBD1. Germline lookup yields CDR1 MNHEY and CDR2 SVGAGI. The CDR3 extends over 13 amino acids. The CDR3 DNA reads TGTGCCAGCAGCCAGACAGGGGAGGTCTCATCGAACTTC. It translates to CASSQTGEVSSNF.

This chain uses TRBV7-8 with TRBJ1-1; D is perhaps TRBD1 (6 bases). Germline V gene sequence: CDR1 SGHVS, CDR2 FQNEAQ. CDR3 length equals 15 residues. V was cut by 1 base and J by 2 bases, with 11 bases left in between. The CDR3 sequence is CASSLDRTVNTEAFF. The CDR3 DNA follows: TGTGCCAGCAGCTTAGACCGGACAGTTAACACTGAAGCTTTCTTT.

The chain joins TRBV9 to TRBJ2-7; maybe TRBD2 (5 bases). The CDR3 covers 14 residues. Per germline, CDR1 SGDLS and CDR2 YYNGEE. Deletions cut 3 bases from V and 6 bases from J, with 16 bases between. The CDR3 here is CASSGQTNQPEQYF. CDR3 bases: TGTGCCAGCAGCGGCCAGACTAACCAGCCCGAGCAGTACTTC.

The DNA for the CDR3 is TGCGCCAGCAGCTCCCGGGGGACTAGCGGGAGTAAGTACGAGCAGTACTTC. Amino acids: CASSSRGTSGSKYEQYF. V usage is TRBV5-1 and J usage is TRBJ2-7; 14 bases line up with TRBD2. V shed 3 bases, J shed 4 bases, and the junction held 9 bases outside the gene matches. The germline gives CDR1 SGHRS, CDR2 YFSETQ. The CDR3 runs 17 residues.

This chain links TRBV7-2 with TRBJ2-2; D is ambiguous. Germline CDR1 SGHTA, CDR2 FQGNSA. CDR3 length: 11 amino acids. V shed 5 bases and J shed 9 bases, with 7 bases lying between them. The CDR3 region has the DNA TGTGCCAGCAGCCCCGTTCGGGAGCTGTTTTTT. This sequence encodes CASSPVRELFF.

This rearrangement joins TRBV5-1 to TRBJ1-1; a possible D gene is TRBD1 (6 bases). This CDR3 has 15 residues. CDR1 is SGHRS, CDR2 YFSETQ, per germline. Deletions cut 4 bases from V and 4 bases from J, with 17 bases between. The CDR3 region is CASSRTGTWSTEAFF. The CDR3 DNA is TGCGCCAGCAGCCGAACGGGGACATGGAGCACTGAAGCTTTCTTT.

The J gene is TRBJ1-1, the V gene TRBV29-1; no clear D. V was trimmed by 0 bases and J by 0 bases, leaving 5 bases between them. CDR3 length: 13 residues. The germline gives CDR1 SQVTM, CDR2 ANQGSEA. In nucleotides, the CDR3 is TGCAGCGTTGAAGACAGTATGAACACTGAAGCTTTCTTT. The encoded protein is CSVEDSMNTEAFF.

The rearrangement uses TRBV7-6 and TRBJ1-2, with unresolved D. Looked up from germline, CDR1 is SGHVS and CDR2 is FNYEAQ. V was trimmed by 1 base and J by 2 bases, leaving 8 bases between them. The CDR3 runs 14 residues. This CDR3 reads CASSLDAANYGYTF. DNA for the CDR3: TGTGCCAGCAGCTTAGATGCGGCGAACTATGGCTACACCTTC.

Worth noting for this clone: Relative to the germline gene, one junction end is altered; a read error may explain this. The rearrangement joins TRBV18 to TRBJ2-2, with a possible D match to TRBD1 (5 bases). The CDR3 is 16 residues long. Germline V gives CDR1 KGHSH, CDR2 LQKENI. CDR3 in amino acids: CASSLLLAGNAGELFF. CDR3 in DNA: TGTGCCAGCTCCCTTTTGTTGGCAGGGAACGCCGGGGAGCTGTTTTTT. Full variable domain (outside the CDR3, taken from reference TRBV18 and TRBJ2-2): NAGVMQNPRHLVRRRGQEARLRCSPMKGHSHVYWYRQLPEEGLKFMVYLQKENIIDESGMPKERFSAEFPKEGPSILRIQQVVRGDSAAYFCASSLLLAGNAGELFFGEGSRLTVL.

The chain is built from TRBV30 and TRBJ1-1; D gene ambiguous. Germline V lookup: CDR1 GTSNPN, CDR2 SVGIG (reference sequence). The CDR3 runs 14 residues. V was pared by 5 bases and J by 7 bases, with 20 bases between. CDR3: CAWGIGEGVSEAFF. The DNA for the CDR3 is TGTGCCTGGGGGATCGGGGAGGGAGTAAGTGAAGCTTTCTTT.

The chain has TRBV6-5 and TRBJ1-5, with D perhaps TRBD1 (5 bases). V lost 6 bases, J lost 5 bases, and 8 bases lay in between. Per germline, CDR1 MNHEY and CDR2 SVGAGI. This CDR3 spans 12 amino acids. The CDR3 is CASRGGDQPQHF. The DNA for the CDR3 is TGTGCCAGCAGGGGGGGAGATCAGCCCCAGCATTTT.

Written as DNA, the CDR3 is TGCGCCAGCAGCTTGGACGAGGACTCACGAGGGACCCAGTACTTC. Its protein is CASSLDEDSRGTQYF. The rearrangement links TRBV5-1 to TRBJ2-5; possibly TRBD2 for D (5 bases). CDR1 and CDR2 from the germline V gene are SGHRS and YFSETQ. The CDR3 loop spans 15 amino acids. The ends were cut back, 0 bases at V and 7 bases at J, with 16 bases in the middle.

This sequence joins TRBV4-1 and TRBJ1-5; 7 nucleotides line up with TRBD1. Germline V CDR1 and CDR2: MGHRA, YSYEKL. The CDR3 contains 17 residues. Trimming at V came to 3 bases and at J to 0 bases, leaving 8 bases not matched to a gene. This CDR3 is CASSQETGPISNQPQHF. CDR3 sequence (DNA): TGCGCCAGCAGCCAGGAGACAGGGCCCATTAGCAATCAGCCCCAGCATTTT.

The chain carries TRBV4-2 and TRBJ2-6; the match to TRBD2 covers 7 bases. V was pared by 0 bases and J by 0 bases, with 11 bases of the junction left unmatched. The CDR3 is made up of 20 amino acids. Per the germline V gene, CDR1 is LGHNA and CDR2 is YNFKEQ. The CDR3 here is CASSQDLSQRGFSGANVLTF. The CDR3 coding sequence is TGTGCCAGCAGCCAAGATTTGTCCCAGCGGGGTTTCTCTGGGGCCAACGTCCTGACTTTC.

The J gene is TRBJ2-1, the V gene TRBV29-1, with D perhaps TRBD2 (5 bases). The V gene's germline CDR1 is SQVTM and CDR2 ANQGSEA. V lost 8 bases, J lost 8 bases, and 19 bases lay in between. This CDR3 is built from 13 residues. The CDR3 reads CSTLGSPLDEQFF. DNA of the CDR3: TGCAGCACCCTGGGGAGTCCTCTGGATGAGCAGTTCTTC.